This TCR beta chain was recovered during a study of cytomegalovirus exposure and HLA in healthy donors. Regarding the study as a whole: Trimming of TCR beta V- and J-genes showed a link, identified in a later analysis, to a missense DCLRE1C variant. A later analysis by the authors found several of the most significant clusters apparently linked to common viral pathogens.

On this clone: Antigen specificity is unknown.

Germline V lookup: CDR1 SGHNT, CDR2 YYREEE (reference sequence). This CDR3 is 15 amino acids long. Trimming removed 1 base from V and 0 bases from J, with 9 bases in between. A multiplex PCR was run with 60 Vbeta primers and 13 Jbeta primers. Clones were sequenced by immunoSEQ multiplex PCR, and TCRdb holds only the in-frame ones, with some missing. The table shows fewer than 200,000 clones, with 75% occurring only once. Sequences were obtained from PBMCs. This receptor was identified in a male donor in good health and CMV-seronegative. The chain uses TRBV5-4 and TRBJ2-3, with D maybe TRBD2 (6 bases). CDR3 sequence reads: CASSLPGVSTDTQYF. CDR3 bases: TGTGCCAGCAGCTTGCCGGGGGTGAGCACAGATACGCAGTATTTT.